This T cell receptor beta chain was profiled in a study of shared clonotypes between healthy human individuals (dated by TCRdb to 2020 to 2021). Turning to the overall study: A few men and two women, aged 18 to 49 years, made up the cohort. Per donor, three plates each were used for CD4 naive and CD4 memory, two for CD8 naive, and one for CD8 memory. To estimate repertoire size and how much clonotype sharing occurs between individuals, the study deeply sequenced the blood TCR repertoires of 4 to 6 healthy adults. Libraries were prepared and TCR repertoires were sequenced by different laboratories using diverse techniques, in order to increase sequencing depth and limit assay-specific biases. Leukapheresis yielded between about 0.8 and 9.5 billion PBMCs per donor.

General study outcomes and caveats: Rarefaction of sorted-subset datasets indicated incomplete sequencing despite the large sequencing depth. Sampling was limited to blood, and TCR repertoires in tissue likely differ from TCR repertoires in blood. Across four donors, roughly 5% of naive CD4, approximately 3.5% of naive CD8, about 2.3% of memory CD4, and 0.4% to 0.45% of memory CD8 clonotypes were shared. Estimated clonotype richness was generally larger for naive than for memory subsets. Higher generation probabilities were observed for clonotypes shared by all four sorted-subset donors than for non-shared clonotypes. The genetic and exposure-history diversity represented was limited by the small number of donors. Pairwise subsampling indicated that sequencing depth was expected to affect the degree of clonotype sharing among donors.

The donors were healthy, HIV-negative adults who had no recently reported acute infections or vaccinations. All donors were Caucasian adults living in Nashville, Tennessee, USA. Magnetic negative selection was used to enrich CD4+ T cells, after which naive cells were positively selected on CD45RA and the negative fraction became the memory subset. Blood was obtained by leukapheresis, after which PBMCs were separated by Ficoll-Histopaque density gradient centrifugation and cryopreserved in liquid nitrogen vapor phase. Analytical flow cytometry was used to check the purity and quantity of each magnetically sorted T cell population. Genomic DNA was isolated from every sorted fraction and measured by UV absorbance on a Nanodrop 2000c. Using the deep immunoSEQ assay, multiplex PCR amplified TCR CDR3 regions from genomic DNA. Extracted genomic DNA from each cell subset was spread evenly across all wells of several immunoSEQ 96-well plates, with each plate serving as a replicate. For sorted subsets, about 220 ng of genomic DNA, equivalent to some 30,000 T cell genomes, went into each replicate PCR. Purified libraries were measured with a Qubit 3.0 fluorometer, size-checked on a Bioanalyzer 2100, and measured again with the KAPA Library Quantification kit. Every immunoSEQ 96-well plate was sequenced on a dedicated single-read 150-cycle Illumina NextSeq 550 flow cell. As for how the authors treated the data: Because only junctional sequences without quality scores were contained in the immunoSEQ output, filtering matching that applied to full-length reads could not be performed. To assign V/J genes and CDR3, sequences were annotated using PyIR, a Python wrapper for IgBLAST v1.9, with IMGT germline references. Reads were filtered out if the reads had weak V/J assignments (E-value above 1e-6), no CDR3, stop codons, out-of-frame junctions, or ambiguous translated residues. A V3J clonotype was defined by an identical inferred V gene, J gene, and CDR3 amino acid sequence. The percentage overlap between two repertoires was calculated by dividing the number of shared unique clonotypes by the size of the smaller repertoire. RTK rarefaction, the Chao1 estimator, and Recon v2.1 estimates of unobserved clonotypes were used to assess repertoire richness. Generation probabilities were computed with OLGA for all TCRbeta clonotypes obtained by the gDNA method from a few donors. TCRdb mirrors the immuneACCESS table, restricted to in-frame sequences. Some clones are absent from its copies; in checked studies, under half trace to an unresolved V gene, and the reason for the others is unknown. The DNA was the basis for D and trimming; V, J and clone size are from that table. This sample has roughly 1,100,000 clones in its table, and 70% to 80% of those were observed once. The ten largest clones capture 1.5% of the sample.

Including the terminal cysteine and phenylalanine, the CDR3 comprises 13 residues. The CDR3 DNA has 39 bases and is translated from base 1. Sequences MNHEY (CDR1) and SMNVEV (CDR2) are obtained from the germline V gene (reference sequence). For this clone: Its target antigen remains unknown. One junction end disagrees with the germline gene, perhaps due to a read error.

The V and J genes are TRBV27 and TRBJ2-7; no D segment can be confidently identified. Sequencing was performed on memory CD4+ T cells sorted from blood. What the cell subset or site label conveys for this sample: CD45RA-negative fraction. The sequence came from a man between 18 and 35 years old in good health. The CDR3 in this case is CASSVSIGYGQYF. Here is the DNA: TGTGCCAGCAGTGTCAGCATAGGCTACGGGCAGTACTTC.